This TCR beta chain was recovered during a study of CD8+ T cells in alopecia areata. The overall study: Tofacitinib therapy took 6 to 18 months; 6 months off drug came after.

Reverse transcribed after extraction, RNA yielded cDNA as the sequencing template. TCRdb keeps only in-frame clones here, not all; method: immunoSEQ multiplex PCR. The data contain about 180,000 clones, approximately 53% of them singletons. About this clone itself: What it binds is unknown.

Treatment defined: oral pan-JAK inhibitor, 5-10 mg twice daily. The length of the CDR3 is 17 residues. V lost 5 bases and J lost 3; bases outside the gene matches: 6. The germline CDR1 and CDR2 sequences are SGHAT and FQNNGV. Study-level findings and limits: As there was one nonresponder, how baseline CD8+ expansion relates to response remains uncertain.

The chain is built from TRBV11-2 and TRBJ2-4; TRBD2 agrees at 14 bases. This clonotype was sampled from a human donor with alopecia areata. Source: CD8+ T cells sorted from blood, taken at week 24, from a patient treated with tofacitinib. The CDR3 sequence: CASSPGLAGDLKNIQYF. The CDR3 coding sequence is TGTGCCAGCAGCCCGGGACTAGCGGGAGATCTCAAAAACATTCAGTACTTC. The full variable domain, rest sourced from reference TRBV11-2 and TRBJ2-4, is EAGVAQSPRYKIIEKRQSVAFWCNPISGHATLYWYQQILGQGPKLLIQFQNNGVVDDSQLPKDRFSAERLKGVDSTLKIQPAKLEDSAVYLCASSPGLAGDLKNIQYFGAGTRLSVL.